The rows below give T cell receptor beta chains drawn from one sample of a study of spatial heterogeneity in lung cancer. TCRdb called the 5' RACE reads again in MiXCR, with one record for every CDR3 protein. The sample yields 45,000 or so distinct CDR3 sequences, less than 9% seen once. The source was PBMCs, collected at surgery. These TCRs come from a female donor with early-stage non-small cell lung cancer. Both conserved end residues are part of each CDR3. D genes are given only for firm matches. The size field is filled for only some rows; it gives once, few, many or a size class.

j_call | d_call | v_call | clone_size | cdr3_nt | cdr3_aa
TRBJ1-2 | TRBD1 | TRBV27 | NA | TGTGCCAGCAGGGGGACAGGAAGGAATGGCTACACCTTC | CASRGTGRNGYTF
TRBJ2-3 | TRBD2 | TRBV6-2/TRBV6-3 | many | TGTGCCAGCAGATGGGGGCGGGGGGCAGATACGCAGTATTTT | CASRWGRGADTQYF
TRBJ2-7 | TRBD1 | TRBV7-9 | NA | TGTGCCAGCAGCCGAGGAGGGACAGGGGGCCTCTCCTACGAGCAGTACTTC | CASSRGGTGGLSYEQYF
TRBJ1-2 | NA | TRBV6-5 | NA | TGTGCCAGCAGTTATAATAGGCGAACAGATTACTATGGCTACACCTTC | CASSYNRRTDYYGYTF
TRBJ2-5 | TRBD2 | TRBV12-3/TRBV12-4 | few | TGTGCCAGCAGTTTACGAGCGGGGGCCCAACAAGAGACCCAGTACTTC | CASSLRAGAQQETQYF
TRBJ2-3 | TRBD1 | TRBV7-8 | NA | TGTGCCAGCAGCCCCCGGACAGGAAGGATTCCCACAGATACGCAGTATTTT | CASSPRTGRIPTDTQYF
TRBJ2-5 | NA | TRBV14 | many | TGTGCCAGCAGCGTACGGACTGTGGAGACCCAGTACTTC | CASSVRTVETQYF
TRBJ1-3 | NA | TRBV7-9 | many | TGTGCCAGCAGGTACAGGGTGGAAAACACCATATATTTT | CASRYRVENTIYF
TRBJ2-5 | NA | TRBV11-2 | NA | TGTGCCAGCAGCTTATATACAGGGACGGAGACCCAGTACTTC | CASSLYTGTETQYF
TRBJ2-5 | NA | TRBV29-1 | NA | TGCAGCGTTGGGGCAGGTACGGAGACCCAGTACTTC | CSVGAGTETQYF
TRBJ1-2 | NA | TRBV28 | many | TGTGCCAGCAGTTTAGAGGGCAGGTTGGGCTACACCTTC | CASSLEGRLGYTF
TRBJ2-5 | TRBD2 | TRBV3-1 | many | TGTGCCAGCAGCCAAGAAGACCCGGGACTAGCGGGGGGTCGGGAGACCCAGTACTTC | CASSQEDPGLAGGRETQYF
TRBJ2-2 | NA | TRBV9 | NA | TGTGCCAGCAGCGTAGTTGACACCGGGGAGCTGTTTTTT | CASSVVDTGELFF
TRBJ2-7 | NA | TRBV7-8 | many | TGTGCCAGCAGCTTAAATTCAGGGTTTAATGACTACGAGCAGTACTTC | CASSLNSGFNDYEQYF
TRBJ2-5 | TRBD2 | TRBV12-3/TRBV12-4 | NA | TGTGCCAGCAGTTTAGATAGCGGGGGCTACCAAGAGACCCAGTACTTC | CASSLDSGGYQETQYF
TRBJ2-5 | NA | TRBV9 | many | TGTGCCAGCAGCTTCCAAGGGGGAACCCAAGAGACCCAGTACTTC | CASSFQGGTQETQYF
TRBJ2-3 | NA | TRBV4-2 | many | TGTGCCAGCAGCCAAGAAAGGGCCACAGATACGCAGTATTTT | CASSQERATDTQYF
TRBJ1-5 | NA | TRBV10-2 | many | TGCGCCAGCAGTGAGCCGGGCCAGGGAGGTCAGCCCCAGCATTTT | CASSEPGQGGQPQHF
TRBJ2-7 | TRBD1 | TRBV4-2 | NA | TGTGCCAGCAGCCAAGTGGGACAGGGGGCAATCGAGCAGTACTTC | CASSQVGQGAIEQYF
TRBJ1-1 | TRBD1 | TRBV6-2/TRBV6-3 | few | TGTGCCAGCAGGGCACGGGACAGAAACACTGAAGCTTTCTTT | CASRARDRNTEAFF
TRBJ2-2 | NA | TRBV2 | many | TGTGCCAGCAGCCTACAGGGTTTGTTCACCGGGGAGCTGTTTTTT | CASSLQGLFTGELFF
TRBJ1-1 | NA | TRBV6-2/TRBV6-3 | many | TGTGCCAGCAGTTACCAGCTCGCTGAAGCTTTCTTT | CASSYQLAEAFF
TRBJ2-3 | NA | TRBV7-8 | many | TGTGCCAGCAGCTTAGCGGGGGGGCCTAATACGCAGTATTTT | CASSLAGGPNTQYF
TRBJ1-5 | TRBD1 | TRBV10-3 | NA | TGTGCCATCAGTGAGCGGGACAGGAATCAGCCCCAGCATTTT | CAISERDRNQPQHF
TRBJ1-2 | TRBD1 | TRBV20-1 | many | TGCAGTGCTAGACCTCCCCGGACAGGGAGGAACTATGGCTACACCTTC | CSARPPRTGRNYGYTF
TRBJ1-4 | TRBD1 | TRBV7-9 | few | TGTGCCACAAGTAACCGACAGGGGGATGAAAAACTGTTTTTT | CATSNRQGDEKLFF
TRBJ2-3 | TRBD1 | TRBV20-1 | many | TGCAGTGCTCCCGGGACAGGGGGTTTGGATACGCAGTATTTT | CSAPGTGGLDTQYF
TRBJ2-1 | TRBD1 | TRBV25-1 | few | TGTGCCAGCAGGACAGGGGGCTACAATGAGCAGTTCTTC | CASRTGGYNEQFF
TRBJ2-7 | NA | TRBV6-2/TRBV6-3 | NA | TGTGCCAGCCAAGTCTCTTATAGCTACTACGAGCAGTACTTC | CASQVSYSYYEQYF
TRBJ1-1 | NA | TRBV7-2 | many | TGTGCCAGCAGCCAACGCGGGGGGGCGGGGGTCGCTGAAGCTTTCTTT | CASSQRGGAGVAEAFF
TRBJ1-2 | NA | TRBV2 | many | TGTGCCAGCACCCTTGGGCACATCGGCTACACCTTC | CASTLGHIGYTF
TRBJ2-3 | TRBD2 | TRBV20-1 | many | TGCAGTGGCAGTCGTGGTAGCGGGGGTGGCACAGATACGCAGTATTTT | CSGSRGSGGGTDTQYF
TRBJ2-2 | NA | TRBV6-5 | many | TGTGCCAGCAGTTACTCTGACGGGGAGCTGTTTTTT | CASSYSDGELFF
TRBJ1-1 | NA | TRBV20-1 | NA | TGCAGCGCCAGAGCGGTTGTCTCCGGGTTATTAGTGGACACTGAAGCTTTCTTT | CSARAVVSGLLVDTEAFF
TRBJ2-2 | TRBD2 | TRBV4-1 | NA | TGCGCCAGCAGCCAAGCACCCCCGCGGGGGGGCCGAGCCGGGGAGCTGTTTTTT | CASSQAPPRGGRAGELFF
TRBJ1-1 | NA | TRBV21-1 | few | TGTGCCAGCAAAAGGGGACATTCCGCTGAAGCTTTCTTT | CASKRGHSAEAFF
TRBJ2-6 | TRBD1 | TRBV29-1 | many | TGCAGCGCCCGAGGGACAGGGAAAGAATCTGGGGCCAACGTCCTGACTTTC | CSARGTGKESGANVLTF
TRBJ2-3 | NA | TRBV12-3/TRBV12-4 | few | TGTGCCAGCAGTTTGTCGGCAGGGGGGGATACGCAGTATTTT | CASSLSAGGDTQYF
TRBJ2-5 | NA | TRBV27 | NA | TGTGCCAGCAGTTTAGGGGGCCCAGGGGAGACCCAGTACTTC | CASSLGGPGETQYF
TRBJ2-7 | NA | TRBV11-2 | NA | TGTGCCAGCAGCTTATTCGGGCAGGAGCAGTACTTC | CASSLFGQEQYF
TRBJ2-1 | NA | TRBV6-6 | NA | TGTGCCAGCAGTTACTCGGCGGGGGCGGGGGATGAGCAGTTCTTC | CASSYSAGAGDEQFF
TRBJ2-7 | TRBD2 | TRBV20-1 | many | TGCAGTGCTAGAATGGGGGGGGACTCCTACGAGCAGTACTTC | CSARMGGDSYEQYF
TRBJ2-3 | TRBD2 | TRBV4-3 | many | TGCGCCAGCAGCCAAGGACTAGCAGAAAACCCAGATACGCAGTATTTT | CASSQGLAENPDTQYF
TRBJ1-1 | TRBD1 | TRBV6-2/TRBV6-3 | NA | TGTGCCAGCAGCCCCCAGGACAGGGCAACTTTCTTT | CASSPQDRATFF
TRBJ1-5 | NA | TRBV27 | many | TGTGCCAGCAGTTTCGGGGTCAATCAGCCCCAGCATTTT | CASSFGVNQPQHF
TRBJ1-2 | NA | TRBV30 | many | TGTGCCTGGAGAGAACCGGGACACCCGTCAAACTATGGCTACACCTTC | CAWREPGHPSNYGYTF
TRBJ2-1 | NA | TRBV5-1 | NA | TGCGCCAGCAGCTTGGTAACGGCAGCATACAATGAGCAGTTCTTC | CASSLVTAAYNEQFF
TRBJ2-1 | TRBD2 | TRBV7-9 | many | TGTGCCAGCAGCTTTTTACGGGGGGGGAATGAGCAGTTCTTC | CASSFLRGGNEQFF
TRBJ1-3 | TRBD1 | TRBV7-2 | many | TGTGCCAGCAGCTTAGTGACAGGGTCCGGAAACACCATATATTTT | CASSLVTGSGNTIYF
TRBJ1-6 | NA | TRBV6-1 | many | TGTGCCAGCAGTGAAGTAGGGGACGCCGAGAACTTT | CASSEVGDAENF